Shown below are 32 T cell receptor beta chains from a single sample sequenced in a study of beta chain features in type 1 diabetes. TCRB transcripts that were expressed got sequenced, as all of the isolated RNA had been reverse transcribed. TCRdb keeps only in-frame clones here, not all; method: immunoSEQ multiplex PCR. This table holds 350,000 to 400,000 clones, about 15% found once. Sequenced input: naive CD4+ T cells from blood. The receptor set was obtained from a young woman in good health.

In this sample, this clone turned up a few times. Additional DNA sequences in this sample encode the identical CDR3. V and J are TRBV6-6 and TRBJ2-5, with unresolved D. This CDR3 spans 12 amino acids. The V gene lost 0 bases and the J gene lost 5 bases, with 4 bases spanning the gap. The V gene's germline CDR1 is MNHNY and CDR2 SVGAGI (reference sequence). The DNA of the CDR3 is TGTGCCAGCAGTTACTCGCGGGAGACCCAGTACTTC. The encoded protein is CASSYSRETQYF.

This clone was counted between two and nine times. The chain uses TRBV7-2 and TRBJ2-7; D uncertain. Germline V CDR1 and CDR2: SGHTA, FQGNSA. V lost 5 bases and J 3 bases, leaving 11 bases between the germline ends. The CDR3 covers 13 residues. DNA for the CDR3: TGTGCCAGCAGCGCGCAAAGCCGCTACGAGCAGTACTTC. Residues: CASSAQSRYEQYF.

This clone was counted only a few times. This chain links TRBV29-1 with TRBJ2-7; TRBD2 matches at 8 bases. V lost 3 bases, J lost 6 bases, and 10 bases stayed unmatched. This CDR3 has 14 amino acids. The germline V gene encodes CDR1 SQVTM and CDR2 ANQGSEA. The CDR3 sequence: CSVEKAGGLGEQYF. CDR3 DNA sequence: TGCAGCGTTGAGAAGGCGGGAGGTTTGGGCGAGCAGTACTTC.

This clone turned up a few times. V usage is TRBV4-2 and J usage is TRBJ2-3; 9 bases align to TRBD2. Germline V CDR1 and CDR2: LGHNA, YNFKEQ. J was trimmed by 3 bases and V by 1 base; bases with no gene match: 14. This CDR3 comprises 19 residues. CDR3 residues: CASSQGGTFAGGPTDTQYF. DNA of the CDR3: TGTGCCAGCAGCCAAGGCGGGACCTTTGCGGGAGGGCCGACAGATACGCAGTATTTT.

The genes are TRBV28 and TRBJ1-2; 8 bases are shared with TRBD1. The CDR3 is 15 amino acids. Losses at the gene ends were 3 bases for V and 7 bases for J; bases not matched to a gene: 10. From germline, CDR1 is MDHEN and CDR2 SYDVKM. In nucleotides, the CDR3 is TGTGCCAGCAGTTTGACAGCCGGACAGGGCGGTGGCTACACCTTC. This encodes CASSLTAGQGGGYTF.

The chain carries TRBV29-1 and TRBJ2-3; the D gene is possibly TRBD2 (6 bases). Germline V lookup: CDR1 SQVTM, CDR2 ANQGSEA. This CDR3 comprises 15 residues. V was clipped by 0 bases and J by 2 bases, with 12 bases between them. The CDR3: CSVEDGRGITDTQYF. In DNA, the CDR3 is TGCAGCGTTGAAGATGGGCGGGGAATCACAGATACGCAGTATTTT.

A single count supports this clone. The chain combines TRBV6-6 with TRBJ2-7, with 8 bases aligning to TRBD1. Per germline, CDR1 MNHNY and CDR2 SVGAGI (reference sequence). V lost 6 bases, J lost 5 bases, and 9 bases stayed unmatched. This CDR3 is built from 14 residues. The CDR3 nucleotides are TGTGCCAGCAGCACCCGGACAGGGTCTCACGAGCAGTACTTC. Its protein product is CASSTRTGSHEQYF.

The V gene is TRBV7-3, the J gene TRBJ2-2; the D gene is possibly TRBD1 (6 bases). The CDR3 runs 14 residues. Trimming stripped 5 bases from V and 1 base from J, with 8 bases between. Germline-derived CDR1 and CDR2 are SGHTA and FQGTGA. In DNA, the CDR3 is TGTGCCAGCAGCAAAGGGGGGAACACCGGGGAGCTGTTTTTT. It encodes CASSKGGNTGELFF.

This clone was seen only a few times. The chain is built from TRBV9 and TRBJ1-1; D gene uncertain. V lost 3 bases, J lost 0 bases, and 9 bases lay in between. Germline V lookup: CDR1 SGDLS, CDR2 YYNGEE. This CDR3 region has 14 residues. Here the CDR3 DNA reads TGTGCCAGCAGCGATGGAGCTATGAACACTGAAGCTTTCTTT. Encoded protein: CASSDGAMNTEAFF.

This clone was picked up a small number of times. The genes are TRBV4-2 and TRBJ2-7; 7 nucleotides align to TRBD2. The CDR3 is 17 residues long. The V segment lost 3 bases and the J segment 1 base; nucleotides outside the gene matches: 12. Germline V gives CDR1 LGHNA, CDR2 YNFKEQ. The CDR3 DNA sequence: TGTGCCAGCAGCCATAGGGCGGGAGAGATAGTTTCCTACGAGCAGTACTTC. Its protein is CASSHRAGEIVSYEQYF.

Worth noting for this clone: In the same sample, other DNA sequences code for this CDR3. V gene TRBV9 combines with J gene TRBJ2-3, with D unresolved. V shed 0 bases and J shed 3 bases, with 8 bases lying between them. The CDR3 sequence is 14 residues long. From germline, CDR1 is SGDLS and CDR2 YYNGEE. CDR3 sequence: CASSVGVGTDTQYF. CDR3 coding DNA: TGTGCCAGCAGCGTAGGGGTCGGGACAGATACGCAGTATTTT.

J is TRBJ1-1 and V is TRBV14; perhaps TRBD1 as D (5 bases). In germline, CDR1 is SGHDN, CDR2 FVKESK. The ends were cut back, 5 bases at V and 0 bases at J, with 10 bases in the middle. This CDR3 comprises 14 residues. Here the CDR3 reads CASSARGMNTEAFF. CDR3 coding DNA: TGTGCCAGCAGCGCTAGGGGCATGAACACTGAAGCTTTCTTT.

V and J are TRBV18 and TRBJ2-1; D unresolved. Trimming shortened V by 5 bases and J by 4 bases, and 15 bases separated the two germline ends. The germline V gene has CDR1 KGHSH and CDR2 LQKENI. The CDR3 contains 15 residues. CDR3: CASSFTVMGYNEQFF. The CDR3, as DNA: TGTGCCAGCTCATTCACAGTGATGGGTTACAATGAGCAGTTCTTC. The whole variable domain, filled in from reference TRBV18 and TRBJ2-1, reads NAGVMQNPRHLVRRRGQEARLRCSPMKGHSHVYWYRQLPEEGLKFMVYLQKENIIDESGMPKERFSAEFPKEGPSILRIQQVVRGDSAAYFCASSFTVMGYNEQFFGPGTRLTVL.

In its sample, this clone was seen a few times. This chain uses TRBV5-1 with TRBJ2-2; no clear D gene. The CDR3 is made up of 15 amino acids. Germline V gene lookup returns CDR1 SGHRS and CDR2 YFSETQ. V lost 4 bases and J 1 base, leaving 11 bases between the germline ends. CDR3 loop: CASSPLDLNTGELFF. The CDR3 DNA sequence: TGCGCCAGCAGCCCCCTAGACTTGAACACCGGGGAGCTGTTTTTT. The complete variable domain, with remaining parts taken from reference TRBV5-1 and TRBJ2-2, reads KAGVTQTPRYLIKTRGQQVTLSCSPISGHRSVSWYQQTPGQGLQFLFEYFSETQRNKGNFPGRFSGRQFSNSRSEMNVSTLELGDSALYLCASSPLDLNTGELFFGEGSRLTVL.

This chain joins TRBV30 and TRBJ2-3; a possible D gene is TRBD1 (6 bases). CDR1 and CDR2 from the germline V gene are GTSNPN and SVGIG (reference sequence). The CDR3 totals 15 residues. V lost 1 base to trimming and J lost 2 bases, with 13 bases between them. CDR3 amino acids: CAWSAARGTTDTQYF. DNA for the CDR3: TGTGCCTGGAGTGCCGCTAGGGGGACCACAGATACGCAGTATTTT.

This clone was seen a few times. The rearrangement joins TRBV4-2 to TRBJ1-4; unclear D gene. The germline gives CDR1 LGHNA, CDR2 YNFKEQ. The CDR3 contains 13 residues. Trimming stripped 1 base from V and 6 bases from J, with 6 bases between. The CDR3 DNA is TGTGCCAGCAGCCAAGCTGCGGATGAAAAACTGTTTTTT. Translation: CASSQAADEKLFF.

The V and J genes are TRBV19 and TRBJ1-5, with D perhaps TRBD1 (5 bases). The CDR3 consists of 16 residues. Trimming left V 3 bases short and J 5 bases short, with 17 bases between. CDR1 is LNHDA and CDR2 is SQIVND in the germline V gene (reference sequence). CDR3 protein: CASSIDFGTLYQPQHF. The CDR3 DNA is TGTGCCAGTAGTATCGACTTCGGGACTCTTTATCAGCCCCAGCATTTT.

This rearrangement joins TRBV10-3 to TRBJ2-3; the match to TRBD1 covers 7 bases. The CDR3 runs 11 residues. Germline loops: CDR1 ENHRY, CDR2 SYGVKD. V gave up 6 bases and J gave up 11 bases; unmatched junction bases: 5. CDR3 sequence (DNA): TGTGCCATCAGAGACAGGGTGGTGCAGTATTTT. Residues: CAIRDRVVQYF.

The V gene is TRBV28, the J gene TRBJ2-7; a possible D gene is TRBD1 (5 bases). The germline CDR1 and CDR2 sequences are MDHEN and SYDVKM. This CDR3 has 11 amino acids. Trimming pared 7 bases from V and 5 bases from J, leaving 9 bases between. In nucleotides, the CDR3 is TGTGCCAGCACCAGGGTCCACGAGCAGTACTTC. Translating gives CASTRVHEQYF. Based on the CDR3 plus reference TRBV28 and TRBJ2-7, the full variable domain is DVKVTQSSRYLVKRTGEKVFLECVQDMDHENMFWYRQDPGLGLRLIYFSYDVKMKEKGDIPEGYSVSREKKERFSLILESASTNQTSMYLCASTRVHEQYFGPGTRLTVT.

This sequence joins TRBV5-4 and TRBJ2-7; D perhaps matches TRBD1 (7 bases). The germline gives CDR1 SGHNT, CDR2 YYREEE (reference sequence). The CDR3 covers 14 residues. V gave up 5 bases and J gave up 3 bases, with 15 bases separating them. The CDR3 loop reads CASSPGGIIYEQYF. Here the CDR3 DNA reads TGTGCCAGCAGTCCAGGGGGGATAATCTACGAGCAGTACTTC.

CDR3 sequence (DNA): TGTGCCTGGAGAATGGGACAGGGGAGCGGAGGGTCCTACAATGAGCAGTTCTTC. Protein product: CAWRMGQGSGGSYNEQFF. The V gene is TRBV30, the J gene TRBJ2-1, with 10 bases identical to TRBD1. This CDR3 has 18 amino acids. V dropped 3 bases and J dropped 1; count of bases not matched to a gene: 12. Germline V CDR1 and CDR2: GTSNPN, SVGIG (reference sequence).

Here the CDR3 reads CATMIGDQPQHF. The CDR3 nucleotides read TGTGCCACTATGATCGGGGATCAGCCCCAGCATTTT. The chain is built from TRBV19 and TRBJ1-5; D is undetermined. The germline V gene has CDR1 LNHDA and CDR2 SQIVND (reference sequence). There are 12 residues in the CDR3. Trimming shortened V by 10 bases and J by 5 bases, and 12 bases separated the two germline ends.

The chain employs TRBV5-1 and TRBJ2-7, with 7 bases lining up with TRBD1. CDR1 and CDR2 (germline): SGHRS, YFSETQ. The CDR3 is 15 amino acids. V gave up 4 bases and J gave up 2 bases; unmatched junction bases: 9. For the CDR3, the DNA is TGCGCCAGCAGCCACAAGACAGGGAGCACCTACGAGCAGTACTTC. It yields the protein CASSHKTGSTYEQYF.

This clone has a handful of counts. The V and J genes are TRBV5-4 and TRBJ2-5, with a possible D match to TRBD1 (6 bases). The CDR3 has 14 residues. Deletions cut 0 bases from V and 4 bases from J, with 10 bases between. Germline values: CDR1 SGHNT, CDR2 YYREEE (reference sequence). CDR3 protein: CASSLGAGVETQYF. CDR3 sequence (DNA): TGTGCCAGCAGCTTGGGGGCAGGGGTAGAGACCCAGTACTTC.

V usage is TRBV9 and J usage is TRBJ2-1; D uncertain. The CDR3 is 15 residues long. Trimming cost V 0 bases and J 4 bases, with 11 bases left between them. The V gene's germline CDR1 is SGDLS and CDR2 YYNGEE. The CDR3 here is CASSVGGTLYNEQFF. In DNA form, the CDR3 reads TGTGCCAGCAGCGTAGGCGGTACCTTATACAATGAGCAGTTCTTC.

This clone was detected only a few times. The chain recombines TRBV2 with TRBJ2-1; 12 bases map to TRBD2. Germline CDR1 reads SNHLY; CDR2 reads FYNNEI. The CDR3 runs to 15 residues. The V segment lost 6 bases and the J segment 5 bases; nucleotides outside the gene matches: 5. The CDR3 bases are TGTGCCAGCAGGCGACTAGCGGGAGCACACAATGAGCAGTTCTTC. As protein: CASRRLAGAHNEQFF.

This clone was seen more than once but under ten times. CDR3 sequence: CAWSLLGTFETQYF. CDR3 DNA sequence: TGTGCCTGGTCCCTTCTCGGGACATTTGAGACCCAGTACTTC. The chain has TRBV30 and TRBJ2-5, with D possibly being TRBD1 (6 bases). The ends were cut back, 5 bases at V and 5 bases at J, with 18 bases in the middle. The germline CDR1 and CDR2 sequences are GTSNPN and SVGIG (reference sequence). CDR3 size: 14 residues.

This clone was detected a few times. The chain links TRBV6-6 to TRBJ2-7; TRBD1 matches at 7 bases. V shed 6 bases and J 2 bases; nucleotides not matched to a gene: 4. Germline V lookup: CDR1 MNHNY, CDR2 SVGAGI (reference sequence). The length of the CDR3 is 13 residues. In DNA form, the CDR3 reads TGTGCCAGCAGCCCGGGACAGACCTACGAGCAGTACTTC. It codes for CASSPGQTYEQYF.

Notes on this clone: At one of its ends the junction is not consistent with the germline gene, which may arise from a read error. J is TRBJ2-5 and V is TRBV14, with 11 bases aligning to TRBD2. The V gene's germline CDR1 is SGHDN and CDR2 FVKESK. This CDR3 has 14 residues. In DNA form, the CDR3 reads TGTGCCAGCAGCCAAGAGTCACTAGCGGGAGAAAGGGACTTC. This gives the protein CASSQESLAGERDF.

This clone was counted a few times. This chain connects TRBV7-2 to TRBJ2-5, with 8 bases identical to TRBD2. The J segment lost 5 bases and the V segment lost 1 base, leaving 6 bases of the junction unmatched. The CDR3 is 15 residues long. CDR1 is SGHTA, CDR2 FQGNSA, per germline. The CDR3 spells CASSLDRLALETQYF. In DNA form, the CDR3 reads TGTGCCAGCAGCTTAGATCGACTAGCGCTCGAGACCCAGTACTTC.

This clone was counted a few times. The V gene is TRBV4-2, the J gene TRBJ2-2, with 8 positions matching TRBD2. Per the germline V gene, CDR1 is LGHNA and CDR2 is YNFKEQ. The CDR3 sequence is 15 residues long. V lost 2 bases to trimming and J lost 5 bases; unmatched junction nucleotides: 4. This chain's CDR3 is CASSQTGLVTGELFF. CDR3 sequence (DNA): TGTGCCAGCAGCCAAACGGGACTAGTTACCGGGGAGCTGTTTTTT.

The rearrangement uses TRBV20-1 and TRBJ2-3, with D possibly matching TRBD1 (6 bases). Germline V lookup: CDR1 DFQATT, CDR2 SNEGSKA (reference sequence). CDR3 length: 11 amino acids. Trimming stripped 2 bases from V and 6 bases from J, with 6 bases between. The CDR3 is CSARRGDTQYF. The CDR3 nucleotides read TGCAGTGCTAGAAGGGGGGATACGCAGTATTTT.